These T cell receptor beta chains were read from a single sample in a study of CD8+ T cells in alopecia areata. Data came from immunoSEQ multiplex PCR; TCRdb stores just in-frame clones and leaves some out. The sample carries about 210,000 clones, about three fifths recorded once. The material sequenced was CD4+ T cells sorted from blood, taken at week 4, from a patient treated with tofacitinib. The source of these receptors is a human donor with alopecia areata. Each CDR3 is given with its conserved first and last residue. A D gene is named only where the DNA matches it firmly. The listing skips clone size in some rows; elsewhere it reads once, few, many or a size class.

V	D	length	size	J	CDR3	DNA
TRBV7-2	NA	15	NA	TRBJ1-2	CASSYGFPINYGYTF	TGTGCCAGCAGCTATGGGTTTCCGATTAACTATGGCTACACCTTC
TRBV5-1	NA	16	NA	TRBJ2-3	CASAQGGASDTDTQYF	TGCGCCAGCGCCCAAGGGGGGGCCTCTGACACAGATACGCAGTATTTT
TRBV7-3	NA	14	NA	TRBJ2-6	CASSLSSGANVLTF	TGTGCCAGCAGCTTATCTTCCGGGGCCAACGTCCTGACTTTC
TRBV5-6	TRBD1	16	NA	TRBJ2-7	CASSLRRTGVYYEQYF	TGTGCCAGCAGCCTGAGGAGGACAGGGGTTTACTACGAGCAGTACTTC
TRBV7-2	TRBD1	17	NA	TRBJ1-2	CASSFPSPTGGGYGYTF	TGTGCCAGCAGCTTTCCTTCGCCGACAGGGGGCGGCTATGGCTACACCTTC
TRBV27	NA	15	NA	TRBJ2-3	CASSPGPPSPDTQYF	TGTGCCAGCAGTCCCGGGCCACCCTCCCCAGATACGCAGTATTTT
TRBV29-1	TRBD1	15	few	TRBJ1-1	CSVDPGTAQRAEAFF	TGCAGCGTGGATCCTGGGACAGCCCAAAGGGCTGAAGCTTTCTTT
TRBV30	NA	14	NA	TRBJ2-7	CAAMARKTGHEQYF	TGTGCCGCTATGGCCCGAAAGACAGGACACGAGCAGTACTTC
TRBV5-1	TRBD1	16	NA	TRBJ1-1	CASSLASTGTYTEAFF	TGCGCCAGCAGCTTGGCCTCGACAGGGACATACACTGAAGCTTTCTTT
TRBV25-1	NA	12	many	TRBJ1-2	CASSEAGDGYTF	TGTGCCAGCAGTGAGGCAGGGGATGGCTACACCTTC
TRBV10-1	NA	13	few	TRBJ2-3	CASSESSRDTQYF	TGCGCCAGCAGTGAGTCATCCAGGGATACGCAGTATTTT
TRBV19	TRBD1	18	few	TRBJ2-2	CASKSEQGAVGNTGELFF	TGTGCCAGTAAATCCGAACAGGGGGCGGTTGGGAACACCGGGGAGCTGTTTTTT
TRBV10-3	NA	11	NA	TRBJ2-1	CAIRGDNEQFF	TGTGCCATCAGGGGCGACAATGAGCAGTTCTTC
TRBV29-1	TRBD1	13	NA	TRBJ2-4	CSAWTGDKNIQYF	TGCAGCGCTTGGACAGGGGACAAAAACATTCAGTACTTC
TRBV7-9	TRBD1	15	few	TRBJ2-3	CASSPWTGGTDTQYF	TGTGCCAGCAGCCCCTGGACAGGAGGCACAGATACGCAGTATTTT
TRBV28	NA	18	many	TRBJ2-6	CASSFVGISRSGANVLTF	TGTGCCAGCAGTTTTGTGGGGATTTCTCGCTCTGGGGCCAACGTCCTGACTTTC
TRBV27	TRBD1	17	NA	TRBJ1-1	CASSVRQGRTGGTEAFF	TGTGCCAGCAGTGTCCGACAGGGCAGGACGGGAGGCACTGAAGCTTTCTTT
TRBV13	NA	12	NA	TRBJ2-1	CASSFSGIEQFF	TGTGCCAGCAGCTTTTCAGGGATTGAGCAGTTCTTC
TRBV29-1	NA	16	few	TRBJ2-5	CSVEGAGSDMGETQYF	TGCAGCGTTGAAGGGGCCGGTTCCGACATGGGTGAGACCCAGTACTTC
TRBV20-1	NA	11	NA	TRBJ1-4	CSASWGEKLFF	TGCAGTGCTAGTTGGGGGGAAAAACTGTTTTTT
TRBV4-3	NA	13	NA	TRBJ2-1	CASSPYQGVEQFF	TGCGCCAGCAGCCCATACCAAGGGGTTGAGCAGTTCTTC
TRBV29-1	NA	13	NA	TRBJ2-6	CSVGHREANVLTF	TGCAGCGTTGGACATCGGGAGGCCAACGTCCTGACTTTC
TRBV6-5	NA	12	NA	TRBJ1-1	CASSQKDSEAFF	TGTGCCAGCAGTCAGAAGGACAGTGAAGCTTTCTTT
TRBV30	NA	15	NA	TRBJ1-2	CAWSVIGRGGDGYTF	TGTGCCTGGAGTGTAATCGGCAGGGGCGGGGATGGCTACACCTTC
TRBV10-2	NA	13	NA	TRBJ1-5	CASSETGFQPQHF	TGCGCCAGCAGTGAGACAGGGTTCCAGCCCCAGCATTTT